The T cell receptor (beta chain) described here comes from a study of blood T cell repertoires in COVID-19. Turning to the study itself: The United States, Italy and Spain were the sources of the acute and convalescent COVID-19 samples.

Clinical history reported by participants formed the basis on which cohorts were assigned. Profiling relied on immunoSEQ multiplex PCR, and the TCRdb table lists in-frame clones only, not all of them. The data contain approximately 170,000 clones, 88% of them seen just once; the ten biggest clones take up approximately 9.4%. The germline V gene encodes CDR1 SQVTM and CDR2 ANQGSEA. The CDR3 is 12 amino acids. V lost 7 bases and J 2 bases, leaving 10 bases between the germline ends. The sample comprised PBMCs or T cells enriched from blood (not recorded which). This TCR came from a woman in her late teens or twenties who had recovered from COVID-19. The chain employs TRBV29-1 and TRBJ2-3; no reliable D call. The chain's CDR3 is CSARWATDTQYF. CDR3 DNA: TGCAGCGCCCGGTGGGCCACAGATACGCAGTATTTT.